Presented here are 20 T cell receptor beta chains from one specimen sequenced in a study of T cells in Graves' hyperthyroidism and ophthalmopathy. Amplified TCR beta CDR3 regions derived from RNA transcripts. First-round RT-PCR targeting the TCR CDR3 was performed with the HTBI primer set. TCRdb itself ran the multiplex PCR reads through MiXCR, one entry per CDR3 protein. The sample contains roughly 640,000 distinct CDR3 sequences, approximately 16% of which appear only once. Sample: blood. Source of these receptors: a middle-aged woman with Graves' ophthalmopathy.

The chain couples TRBV5-1 to TRBJ1-6, with 7 bases aligning to TRBD1. There are 16 residues in the CDR3. Losses at the gene ends were 2 bases for V and 7 bases for J; bases not matched to a gene: 9. Germline V gene data show CDR1 as SGHRS and CDR2 as YFSETQ. CDR3 residues: CASSLETGLVNSPLHF. DNA of the CDR3: TGCGCCAGCAGCTTAGAGACAGGGCTTGTAAATTCACCCCTCCACTTT.

This clonotype turned up a few times. The V and J genes are TRBV7-3 and TRBJ2-2, with 8 bases that match TRBD2. The germline V gene encodes CDR1 SGHTA and CDR2 FQGTGA. Germline trimming cut 5 bases from V and 4 bases from J; bases unmatched to any gene: 6. This CDR3 contains 15 residues. The CDR3 coding sequence is TGTGCCAGCAGCCCAGGACTAGCTAGCACCGGGGAGCTGTTTTTT. This codes for CASSPGLASTGELFF.

The chain links TRBV10-3 to TRBJ1-1, with D unclear. Germline-derived CDR1 and CDR2 are ENHRY and SYGVKD. This CDR3 is 13 amino acids long. The V end lost 7 bases, the J end lost 4 bases, and 13 bases lay between the germline ends. The chain's CDR3 is CAINENTATEAFF. CDR3 sequence (DNA): TGTGCCATCAACGAAAACACAGCCACTGAAGCTTTCTTT.

Comment on this clonotype: The junction and the germline gene differ at one end; a read error may be behind it. The V call is TRBV7-9, the J call TRBJ2-2; D perhaps matches TRBD2 (5 bases). The CDR3 sequence is 17 residues long. CDR1 is SEHNR and CDR2 is FQNEAQ in the germline V gene (reference sequence). This CDR3 reads CASSLKTQRTNTGELVF. CDR3 in DNA: TGTGCCAGCAGCTTAAAAACACAGAGGACGAACACCGGGGAGCTGGTTTTT.

The chain couples TRBV28 to TRBJ2-5; 10 positions agree with TRBD1. The CDR3 has 15 amino acids. Germline V gives CDR1 MDHEN, CDR2 SYDVKM. V lost 5 bases and J lost 3; bases outside the gene matches: 6. The CDR3 bases are TGTGCCAGCAGTACCCGGGACAGGGGTAAAGAGACCCAGTACTTC. This translates into CASSTRDRGKETQYF. The whole variable domain, filled in from reference TRBV28 and TRBJ2-5, reads DVKVTQSSRYLVKRTGEKVFLECVQDMDHENMFWYRQDPGLGLRLIYFSYDVKMKEKGDIPEGYSVSREKKERFSLILESASTNQTSMYLCASSTRDRGKETQYFGPGTRLLVL.

This clonotype was detected ten times or more. An end of the junction differs from the germline gene, which may be a read error. The chain couples TRBV20-1 to TRBJ2-5; D is unresolved. This CDR3 region has 10 residues. Germline loops: CDR1 DFQATT, CDR2 SNEGSKA (reference sequence). The CDR3 bases are TGTGGGATCCCTCGCGGGACCCAGTACTTC. This codes for CGIPRGTQYF.

This clonotype was detected many times. The V call is TRBV13, the J call TRBJ1-2; TRBD1 is a possible D gene (5 bases). V dropped 4 bases and J dropped 1 base, with 13 bases sitting between them. Germline V gene data show CDR1 as PRHDT and CDR2 as FYEKMQ (reference sequence). The CDR3 has 15 residues. CDR3 in amino acids: CASSSARGVNYGYTF. DNA for the CDR3: TGTGCCAGCAGCTCGGCGCGGGGGGTTAACTATGGCTACACCTTC.

This clonotype was seen ten or more times. The gene calls are TRBV3-1 and TRBJ1-1; D remains ambiguous. The CDR3 has 15 residues. V was shortened by 0 bases and J by 6 bases, with 14 bases between the two germline ends. CDR1 and CDR2 (germline): LGHDT, YNNKEL (reference sequence). The CDR3, as DNA: TGTGCCAGCAGCCAAGAATGGTACGACCCCGCTGAAGCTTTCTTT. This translates into CASSQEWYDPAEAFF.

V is TRBV28 and J is TRBJ1-6; D gene ambiguous. CDR3 length: 13 residues. Germline V gene sequence: CDR1 MDHEN, CDR2 SYDVKM. The V gene lost 3 bases and the J gene lost 7 bases, with 7 bases spanning the gap. The CDR3 is CASSLWTNSPLHF. The CDR3 bases are TGTGCCAGCAGTTTGTGGACGAATTCACCCCTCCACTTT.

The sample holds many counts of this clonotype. The V call is TRBV28, the J call TRBJ1-1; perhaps TRBD1 as D (6 bases). V lost 2 bases to trimming and J lost 5 bases, with 21 bases between them. The CDR3 extends over 17 amino acids. Germline assignment: CDR1 MDHEN and CDR2 SYDVKM. DNA of the CDR3: TGTGCCAGCAGTTTACTTATCGGGGGCGCGGGTGGGACTGAAGCTTTCTTT. This encodes CASSLLIGGAGGTEAFF.

This clonotype occurred many times. The V and J genes are TRBV5-1 and TRBJ2-5; TRBD1 agrees at 9 bases. The ends lost 0 bases at V and 4 bases at J; junction bases unmatched: 4. The CDR3 runs to 15 residues. The germline gives CDR1 SGHRS, CDR2 YFSETQ. The CDR3 DNA sequence: TGCGCCAGCAGCTTGGGGGGACAGGGTCGAGAGACCCAGTACTTC. This gives the protein CASSLGGQGRETQYF.

This clonotype was picked up many times. The chain combines TRBV5-1 with TRBJ2-1, with 7 nucleotides matching TRBD2. Germline CDR1 is SGHRS and CDR2 is YFSETQ. The V gene end was trimmed by 3 bases and the J gene end by 9 bases; junction bases not matched to a gene: 15. The CDR3 consists of 16 residues. The CDR3 here is CASSYVAGPAGGEQFF. CDR3 sequence (DNA): TGCGCCAGCAGCTACGTAGCGGGCCCGGCGGGTGGTGAGCAGTTCTTC.

The chain uses TRBV19 and TRBJ1-4; 7 bases are shared with TRBD1. Trimming took 6 bases from V and 8 from J; bases not matched to a gene: 9. Germline loops: CDR1 LNHDA, CDR2 SQIVND (reference sequence). The CDR3 is 14 residues long. CDR3 residues: CASRGDSSVEKLFF. Written as DNA, the CDR3 is TGTGCCAGTAGGGGGGACAGTTCCGTCGAAAAACTGTTTTTT.

The chain has TRBV9 and TRBJ1-3; D is possibly TRBD1 (5 bases). V was clipped by 4 bases and J by 4 bases, with 15 bases between them. Per the germline V gene, CDR1 is SGDLS and CDR2 is YYNGEE. The CDR3 loop spans 15 amino acids. The CDR3 here is CASSQDKEPGNTIYF. CDR3 DNA: TGTGCCAGCAGCCAGGACAAAGAACCAGGAAACACCATATATTTT.

This clonotype was seen a handful of times. The V gene is TRBV20-1, the J gene TRBJ2-7, with unresolved D. Germline values: CDR1 DFQATT, CDR2 SNEGSKA (reference sequence). The CDR3 has 14 amino acids. V lost 4 bases and J 3 bases, leaving 16 bases between the germline ends. CDR3 residues: CSATQRKGGYEQYF. The DNA for the CDR3 is TGCAGTGCTACCCAGCGCAAGGGCGGCTACGAGCAGTACTTC.

This clonotype is a singleton in its sample. The chain joins TRBV7-9 to TRBJ1-4; 9 nucleotides line up with TRBD1. Germline V gene sequence: CDR1 SEHNR, CDR2 FQNEAQ (reference sequence). The CDR3 has 15 residues. Unmatched junction bases numbered 6, after V lost 4 bases and J lost 6 bases. The DNA of the CDR3 is TGTGCCAGCAGCTCGTCACAGGGGGCTCATGAAAAACTGTTTTTT. Its protein is CASSSSQGAHEKLFF.

This clonotype occurred a few times. The genes are TRBV7-8 and TRBJ2-1, with 11 bases matching TRBD2. CDR1 SGHVS and CDR2 FQNEAQ come from the germline V gene. The J segment lost 6 bases and the V segment lost 3 bases, leaving 10 bases of the junction unmatched. The CDR3 has 17 residues. The CDR3 protein is CASSFAGLADLRNEQFF. As DNA, the CDR3 is TGTGCCAGCAGCTTCGCGGGACTAGCGGACCTTCGCAATGAGCAGTTCTTC. The variable domain in full, completed from reference TRBV7-8 and TRBJ2-1, reads GAGVSQSPRYKVAKRGQDVALRCDPISGHVSLFWYQQALGQGPEFLTYFQNEAQLDKSGLPSDRFFAERPEGSVSTLKIQRTQQEDSAVYLCASSFAGLADLRNEQFFGPGTRLTVL.

This clonotype was picked up a small number of times. The gene calls are TRBV12-5 and TRBJ1-1, with D maybe TRBD1 (5 bases). The CDR3 has 15 residues. Trimming pared 1 base from V and 1 base from J, leaving 10 bases between. Germline lookup yields CDR1 LGHNT and CDR2 FRNRAP. CDR3 in DNA: TGTGCTAGTGGTTTGGGCATAGGGGAGAACACTGAAGCTTTCTTT. This gives the protein CASGLGIGENTEAFF.

This clonotype was found a few times. The chain combines TRBV9 with TRBJ1-2, with D perhaps matching TRBD1 (5 bases). The V end lost 4 bases, the J end lost 7 bases, and 20 bases lay between the germline ends. Germline loops: CDR1 SGDLS, CDR2 YYNGEE. The CDR3 length is 15 residues. CDR3: CASSSTTGTGFGYTF. The CDR3 nucleotides read TGTGCCAGCAGCTCAACAACCGGGACCGGCTTTGGCTACACCTTC. Using reference TRBV9 and TRBJ1-2 for the parts outside the CDR3, the full variable domain is DSGVTQTPKHLITATGQRVTLRCSPRSGDLSVYWYQQSLDQGLQFLIQYYNGEERAKGNILERFSAQQFPDLHSELNLSSLELGDSALYFCASSSTTGTGFGYTFGSGTRLTVV.

This clonotype has a handful of counts. The chain combines TRBV24-1 with TRBJ1-2; maybe TRBD1 (5 bases). Between the trimmed V and J ends, which lost 5 bases and 0 bases, there was a span of 15 bases. This CDR3 has 16 amino acids. CDR1 and CDR2 from the germline V gene are KGHDR and SFDVKD. The chain's CDR3 is CATSAGPNQANYGYTF. The CDR3 DNA sequence: TGTGCCACCAGTGCGGGGCCGAATCAAGCTAACTATGGCTACACCTTC.